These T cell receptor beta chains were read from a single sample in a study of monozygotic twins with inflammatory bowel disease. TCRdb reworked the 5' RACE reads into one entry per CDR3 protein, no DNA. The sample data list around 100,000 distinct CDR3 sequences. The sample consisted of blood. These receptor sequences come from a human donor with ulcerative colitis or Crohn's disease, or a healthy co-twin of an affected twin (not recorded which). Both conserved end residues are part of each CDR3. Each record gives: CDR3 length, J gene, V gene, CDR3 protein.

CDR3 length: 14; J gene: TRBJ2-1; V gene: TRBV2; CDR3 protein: CASRRLAVLGEQFF
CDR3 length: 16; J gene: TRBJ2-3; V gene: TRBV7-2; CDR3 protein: CASSKRGTGNTDTQYF
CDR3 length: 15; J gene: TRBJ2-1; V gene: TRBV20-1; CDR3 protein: CSARAPSGIYNEQFF
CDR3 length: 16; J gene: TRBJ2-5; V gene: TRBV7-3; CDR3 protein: CASSLMGTSAEETQYF
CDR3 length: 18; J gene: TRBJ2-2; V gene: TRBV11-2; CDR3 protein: CASSLGYRGLTNTGELFF
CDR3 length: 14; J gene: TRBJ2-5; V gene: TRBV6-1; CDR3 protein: CASTHLRGQETQYF
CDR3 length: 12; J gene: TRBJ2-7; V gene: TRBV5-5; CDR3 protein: CASSLDRVEQYF
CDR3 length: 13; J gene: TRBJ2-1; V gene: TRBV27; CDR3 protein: CASSYYPRSEQFF
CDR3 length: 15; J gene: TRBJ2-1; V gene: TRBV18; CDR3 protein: CASSPGRGGSNEQFF
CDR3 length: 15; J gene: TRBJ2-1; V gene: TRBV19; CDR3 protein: CASSIGTSFDNEQFF